This T cell receptor beta chain was obtained from a study of tissue T cells after allogeneic stem cell transplantation. Notes on this clone: The antigen is not known. Gene labels here are mouse ones. The read halts 1 residue ahead of the CDR3 end, with the missing end drawn from the germline J gene.

The table came from immunoSEQ multiplex PCR; TCRdb's copy has only in-frame clones and leaves some out. The sample has over 45,000 clones; about three quarters are singletons. Broader study findings: Which tissue TCRs were alloreactive or antigen-specific was not determined. Some clones might be persisting host cells.

From germline, CDR1 is NNHDY and CDR2 SYVADS. This CDR3 contains 15 residues. V gave up 1 base and J gave up 0 bases; unmatched junction bases: 3. Specimen: sorted cells pooled from one or two spleens. The sequence came from a pool of C57BL/6 mice in good health. This chain links TRBV13-3 with TRBJ1-2; TRBD1 matches 7 bases. The covered CDR3 bases are TGTGCCAGCAGTGATTTAGGGACAGCAAACTCCGACTACACC. Its translation: CASSDLGTANSDYT. The whole CDR3 reads CASSDLGTANSDYTF.